These T cell receptor beta chains were read from a single sample in a study of PD-L1 blockade in urothelial cancer. The repertoire was sequenced with immunoSEQ multiplex PCR; TCRdb's copy has only in-frame clones and lacks some. The sample lists 70,000 to 100,000 clones, 84% seen once, with about 2.1% in the top ten. The source was PBMCs, collected around atezolizumab (anti-PD-L1) treatment. The receptor source for this set is a man aged 60-69 years with urothelial cancer. CDR3s include the opening cysteine and the closing phenylalanine or tryptophan. A D gene is named only where the DNA matches it firmly. The size entry is marked missing in some rows and otherwise reads once, few, many or a size class.

J gene | V gene | clone size | D gene | CDR3 DNA | CDR3 protein
TRBJ2-1 | TRBV7-3 | NA | NA | TGTGCCAGCAGCTTAACCGGGTCCCCCTACAATGAGCAGTTCTTC | CASSLTGSPYNEQFF
TRBJ1-1 | TRBV10-1 | NA | NA | TGCGCCAGCAGTGAGTCGAGGCAGGGTTTCACTGAAGCTTTCTTT | CASSESRQGFTEAFF
TRBJ1-4 | TRBV28 | NA | NA | TGTGCCAGCAGCGTGGGGGGTAATGAAAAACTGTTTTTT | CASSVGGNEKLFF
TRBJ1-2 | TRBV5-1 | few | NA | TGCGCCAGCAGCCCCGGACAAGTCTATGGCTACACCTTC | CASSPGQVYGYTF
TRBJ2-1 | TRBV20-1 | NA | NA | TGCAGTGCTAGCAGGGGCAATGAGCAGTTCTTC | CSASRGNEQFF
TRBJ1-4 | TRBV5-1 | NA | NA | TGCGCCAGCAGCCCCGGGTCGGAGTTTGAAAAACTGTTTTTT | CASSPGSEFEKLFF
TRBJ1-2 | TRBV28 | NA | TRBD1 | TGTGCCAGCAGTTCCCCCGGCCGGACAGGGTATGGCTACACCTTC | CASSSPGRTGYGYTF
TRBJ2-7 | TRBV6-6 | NA | TRBD1 | TGTGCCAGCAGTTCCGTGACAGGGGTCTACGAGCAGTACTTC | CASSSVTGVYEQYF
TRBJ2-1 | TRBV5-5 | NA | TRBD2 | TGTGCCAGCAGCCAGGAAACTAGCGGAATCTACAATGAGCAGTTCTTC | CASSQETSGIYNEQFF
TRBJ1-1 | TRBV13 | NA | NA | TGTGCCAGCAGCTTAGGCCTTACAGCCAACACTGAAGCTTTCTTT | CASSLGLTANTEAFF
TRBJ1-1 | TRBV10-3 | NA | TRBD1 | TGTGCCATCTCGGGACAGGACACTGAAGCTTTCTTT | CAISGQDTEAFF
TRBJ1-5 | TRBV15 | NA | TRBD1 | TGTGCCACCAGCAGCTTATGGACAGGGGTTGATCAGCCCCAGCATTTT | CATSSLWTGVDQPQHF
TRBJ2-7 | TRBV19 | NA | TRBD1 | TGTGCCAGTAGTAAAAGACAGGGGATTCGCTCCTACGAGCAGTACTTC | CASSKRQGIRSYEQYF
TRBJ2-2 | TRBV7-7 | NA | NA | TGTGCCAGCAGCTTATTTGTGACAGCCGGGGAGCTGTTTTTT | CASSLFVTAGELFF
TRBJ1-5 | TRBV7-9 | NA | TRBD1 | TGTGCCAGCAGCTTAGGGGGACAGGGCAATCAGCCCCAGCATTTT | CASSLGGQGNQPQHF
TRBJ1-2 | TRBV19 | NA | TRBD1 | TGTGCCAGTAGTACCCCTACCGGGACAGCCTATGGCTACACCTTC | CASSTPTGTAYGYTF
TRBJ1-1 | TRBV19 | NA | NA | TGTGCCAGTAGTATGGGGGGGGCCACTGAAGCTTTCTTT | CASSMGGATEAFF
TRBJ2-7 | TRBV11-2 | NA | TRBD2 | TGTGCCAGCAGCTTAGGGAGTAGCGGGATCTACGAGCAGTACTTC | CASSLGSSGIYEQYF
TRBJ1-3 | TRBV7-9 | NA | NA | TGTGCCAGCAGCGCCCGGGGGGTTGGGCAGAGCTCTGGAAACACCATATATTTT | CASSARGVGQSSGNTIYF
TRBJ2-1 | TRBV5-1 | NA | TRBD2 | TGCGCCAGCAGCTTGGGACTAGCGGGAGGGCAAAATGAGCAGTTCTTC | CASSLGLAGGQNEQFF
TRBJ1-1 | TRBV2 | NA | NA | TGTGCCAGCAGTGAGGGGGGGGCTGAAGCTTTCTTT | CASSEGGAEAFF
TRBJ1-2 | TRBV28 | NA | TRBD1 | TGTGCCAGCAGTGTCCTACAGGGGATCTATGGCTACACCTTC | CASSVLQGIYGYTF
TRBJ2-3 | TRBV11-2 | NA | TRBD2 | TGTGCCAGCAGCACAAGGGGCACTAGCGGTTTTACAGATACGCAGTATTTT | CASSTRGTSGFTDTQYF